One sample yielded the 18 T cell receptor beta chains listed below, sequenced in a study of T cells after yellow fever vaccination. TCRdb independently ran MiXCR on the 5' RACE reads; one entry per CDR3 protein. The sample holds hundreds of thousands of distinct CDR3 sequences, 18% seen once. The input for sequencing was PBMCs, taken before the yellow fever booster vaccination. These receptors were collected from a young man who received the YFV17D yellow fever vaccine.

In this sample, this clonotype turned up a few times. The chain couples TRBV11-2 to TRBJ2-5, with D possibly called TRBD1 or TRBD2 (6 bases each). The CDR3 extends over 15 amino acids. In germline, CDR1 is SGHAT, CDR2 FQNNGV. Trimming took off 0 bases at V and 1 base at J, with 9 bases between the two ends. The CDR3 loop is CASSLDPGAQETQYF. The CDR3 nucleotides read TGTGCCAGCAGCTTAGATCCGGGGGCCCAAGAGACCCAGTACTTC.

The CDR3 nucleotides are TGTGCCAGCGGCGGGGGCCGCACCTACAATGAGCAGTTCTTC. Translation: CASGGGRTYNEQFF. The chain has TRBV6-1 and TRBJ2-1; the D gene is possibly TRBD2 (7 bases). V lost 8 bases to trimming and J lost 2 bases, with 13 bases between them. Germline V CDR1 and CDR2: MNHNS, SASEGT. This CDR3 has 14 amino acids.

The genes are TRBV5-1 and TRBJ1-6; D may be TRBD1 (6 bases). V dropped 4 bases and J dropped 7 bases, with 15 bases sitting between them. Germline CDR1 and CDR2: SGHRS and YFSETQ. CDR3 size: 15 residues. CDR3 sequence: CASSRLAGENSPLHF. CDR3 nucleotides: TGCGCCAGCAGCAGGTTGGCAGGGGAGAATTCACCCCTCCACTTT.

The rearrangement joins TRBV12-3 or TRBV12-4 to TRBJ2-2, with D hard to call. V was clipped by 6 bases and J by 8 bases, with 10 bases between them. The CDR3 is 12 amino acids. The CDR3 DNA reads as TGTGCCAGCAGGGCCTCCCTTGGGGAGCTGTTTTTT. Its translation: CASRASLGELFF.

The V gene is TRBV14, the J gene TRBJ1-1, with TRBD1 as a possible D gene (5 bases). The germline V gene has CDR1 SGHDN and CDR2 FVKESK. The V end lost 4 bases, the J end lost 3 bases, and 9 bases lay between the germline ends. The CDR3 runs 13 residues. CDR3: CASSPRDYTEAFF. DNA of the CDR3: TGTGCCAGCAGCCCGCGGGACTACACTGAAGCTTTCTTT.

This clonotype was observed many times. Here the CDR3 reads CASSFKGQETQYF. The CDR3 DNA is TGTGCCAGCAGTTTCAAGGGTCAAGAGACCCAGTACTTC. The rearrangement links TRBV12-3 or TRBV12-4 to TRBJ2-5, with D unclear. V dropped 3 bases and J dropped 2 bases, with 7 bases sitting between them. The CDR3 length is 13 residues.

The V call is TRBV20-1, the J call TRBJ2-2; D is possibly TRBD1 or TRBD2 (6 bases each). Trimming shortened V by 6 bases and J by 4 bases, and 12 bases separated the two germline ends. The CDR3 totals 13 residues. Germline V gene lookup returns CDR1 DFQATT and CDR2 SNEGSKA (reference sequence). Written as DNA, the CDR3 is TGCAGTGCCAAGAGGGGGGTCACCGGGGAGCTGTTTTTT. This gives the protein CSAKRGVTGELFF.

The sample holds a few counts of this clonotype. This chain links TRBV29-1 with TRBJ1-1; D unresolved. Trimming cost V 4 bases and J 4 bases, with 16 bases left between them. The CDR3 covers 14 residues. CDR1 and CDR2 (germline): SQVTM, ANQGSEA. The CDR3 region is CSVVARYTSTEAFF. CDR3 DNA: TGCAGCGTTGTGGCTCGGTACACGAGCACTGAAGCTTTCTTT.

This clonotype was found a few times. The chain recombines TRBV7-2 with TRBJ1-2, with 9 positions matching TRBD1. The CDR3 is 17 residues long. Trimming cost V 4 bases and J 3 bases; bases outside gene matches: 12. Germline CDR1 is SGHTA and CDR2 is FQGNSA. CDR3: CASSSTGGAGGHYGYTF. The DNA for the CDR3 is TGTGCCAGCAGCTCCACAGGGGGCGCCGGGGGACACTATGGCTACACCTTC.

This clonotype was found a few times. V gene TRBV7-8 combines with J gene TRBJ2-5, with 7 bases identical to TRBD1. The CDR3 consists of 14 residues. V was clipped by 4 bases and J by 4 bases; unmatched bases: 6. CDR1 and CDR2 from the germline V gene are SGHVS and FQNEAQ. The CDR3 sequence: CASSSPGQRETQYF. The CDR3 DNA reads TGTGCCAGCAGCTCCCCGGGACAGAGAGAGACCCAGTACTTC. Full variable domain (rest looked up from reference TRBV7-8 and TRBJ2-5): GAGVSQSPRYKVAKRGQDVALRCDPISGHVSLFWYQQALGQGPEFLTYFQNEAQLDKSGLPSDRFFAERPEGSVSTLKIQRTQQEDSAVYLCASSSPGQRETQYFGPGTRLLVL.

The CDR3 DNA reads as TGTGCCAGCAGCCCACTAAGGGATTCACCCCTCCACTTT. Its translation is CASSPLRDSPLHF. The rearrangement uses TRBV7-8 and TRBJ1-6, with no clear D. Germline V gene sequence: CDR1 SGHVS, CDR2 FQNEAQ. With 5 bases removed from V and 8 bases from J, the gap between germline ends came to 10 bases. The CDR3 length is 13 residues. Full variable domain (missing parts from reference TRBV7-8 and TRBJ1-6): GAGVSQSPRYKVAKRGQDVALRCDPISGHVSLFWYQQALGQGPEFLTYFQNEAQLDKSGLPSDRFFAERPEGSVSTLKIQRTQQEDSAVYLCASSPLRDSPLHFGNGTRLTVT.

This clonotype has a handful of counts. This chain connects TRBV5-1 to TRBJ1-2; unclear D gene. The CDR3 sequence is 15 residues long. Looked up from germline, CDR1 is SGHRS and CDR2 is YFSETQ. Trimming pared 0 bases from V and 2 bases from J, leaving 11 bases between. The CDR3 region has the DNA TGCGCCAGCAGCTTGGTGCCAGCGACAAACTATGGCTACACCTTC. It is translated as CASSLVPATNYGYTF.

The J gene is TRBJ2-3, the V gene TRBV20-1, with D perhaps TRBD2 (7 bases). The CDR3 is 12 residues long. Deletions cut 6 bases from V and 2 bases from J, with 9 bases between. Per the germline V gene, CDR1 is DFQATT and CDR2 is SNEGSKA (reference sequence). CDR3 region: CSAGGATDTQYF. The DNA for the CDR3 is TGCAGTGCAGGGGGGGCCACAGATACGCAGTATTTT.

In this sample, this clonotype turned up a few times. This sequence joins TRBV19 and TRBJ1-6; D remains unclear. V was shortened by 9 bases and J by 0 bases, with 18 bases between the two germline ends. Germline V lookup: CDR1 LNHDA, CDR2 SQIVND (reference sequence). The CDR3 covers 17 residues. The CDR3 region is CASSGRELSSYNSPLHF. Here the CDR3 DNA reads TGTGCCAGCTCTGGACGGGAACTCAGCTCCTATAATTCACCCCTCCACTTT. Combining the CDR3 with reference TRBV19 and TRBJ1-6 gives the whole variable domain DGGITQSPKYLFRKEGQNVTLSCEQNLNHDAMYWYRQDPGQGLRLIYYSQIVNDFQKGDIAEGYSVSREKKESFPLTVTSAQKNPTAFYLCASSGRELSSYNSPLHFGNGTRLTVT.

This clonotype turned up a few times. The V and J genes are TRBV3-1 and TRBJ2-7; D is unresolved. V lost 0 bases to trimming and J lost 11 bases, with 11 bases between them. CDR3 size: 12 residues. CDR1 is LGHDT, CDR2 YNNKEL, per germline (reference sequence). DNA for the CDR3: TGTGCCAGCAGCCAAGATCAGGTTTGGAAGTACTTC. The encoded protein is CASSQDQVWKYF.

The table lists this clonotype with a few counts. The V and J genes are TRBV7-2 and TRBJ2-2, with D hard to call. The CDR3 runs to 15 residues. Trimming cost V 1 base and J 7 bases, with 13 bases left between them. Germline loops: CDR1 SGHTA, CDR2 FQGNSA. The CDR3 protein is CASSLGVPQGGELFF. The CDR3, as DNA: TGTGCCAGCAGCTTAGGGGTGCCCCAAGGCGGGGAGCTGTTTTTT.

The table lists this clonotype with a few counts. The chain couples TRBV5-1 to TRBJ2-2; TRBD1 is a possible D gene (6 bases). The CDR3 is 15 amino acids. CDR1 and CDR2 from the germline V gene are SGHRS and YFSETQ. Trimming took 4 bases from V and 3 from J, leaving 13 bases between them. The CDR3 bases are TGCGCCAGCAGCCCGGACAGCTCCTACACCGGGGAGCTGTTTTTT. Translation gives CASSPDSSYTGELFF. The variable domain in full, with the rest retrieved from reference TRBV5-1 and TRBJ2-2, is KAGVTQTPRYLIKTRGQQVTLSCSPISGHRSVSWYQQTPGQGLQFLFEYFSETQRNKGNFPGRFSGRQFSNSRSEMNVSTLELGDSALYLCASSPDSSYTGELFFGEGSRLTVL.

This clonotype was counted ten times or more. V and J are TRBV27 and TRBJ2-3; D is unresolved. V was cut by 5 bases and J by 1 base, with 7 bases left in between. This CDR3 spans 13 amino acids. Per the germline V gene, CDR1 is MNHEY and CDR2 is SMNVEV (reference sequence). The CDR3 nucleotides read TGTGCCAGCAGTGTCCCAGGCACAGATACGCAGTATTTT. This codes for CASSVPGTDTQYF.